This is a list of T cell receptor beta chains from one sample in a study of CD8 T cells in ankylosing spondylitis. TCRdb re-analysed the 5' RACE reads in MiXCR, keeping a single row per CDR3 protein. The data contain approximately 25,000 distinct CDR3 sequences, 17% of them singletons. The source material was blood. These receptors all stem from a male donor with ankylosing spondylitis or in good health (not recorded which). Both conserved end residues are part of each CDR3. D genes are given only for firm matches. Clone size appears in some rows only: once, few, many, or a class for an expanded clone.

J gene: TRBJ2-5
CDR3 length: 14
D gene: TRBD1
clone size: many
V gene: TRBV5-1
CDR3 DNA: TGCGCCAGCAGCTTCCGGGACAGGGGTCAGACCCAGTACTTC
CDR3 protein: CASSFRDRGQTQYF

J gene: TRBJ2-7
CDR3 length: 13
D gene: -
clone size: -
V gene: TRBV27
CDR3 DNA: TGTGCCAGCAGTTCGACGGTCTCCTACGAGCAGTACTTC
CDR3 protein: CASSSTVSYEQYF

J gene: TRBJ2-3
CDR3 length: 15
D gene: -
clone size: many
V gene: TRBV20-1
CDR3 DNA: TGCAGTGCTAGAGATGCGGGGCCCAGCACAGATACGCAGTATTTT
CDR3 protein: CSARDAGPSTDTQYF

J gene: TRBJ2-3
CDR3 length: 15
D gene: TRBD2
clone size: -
V gene: TRBV10-3
CDR3 DNA: TGTGCCATCACACCGGGACTAGCGAACACAGATACGCAGTATTTT
CDR3 protein: CAITPGLANTDTQYF

J gene: TRBJ1-4
CDR3 length: 14
D gene: -
clone size: -
V gene: TRBV15
CDR3 DNA: TGTGCCACCAGTGTGGGGGGGGGCGCGGAAAAACTGTTTTTT
CDR3 protein: CATSVGGGAEKLFF

J gene: TRBJ2-1
CDR3 length: 15
D gene: -
clone size: many
V gene: TRBV20-1
CDR3 DNA: TGCAGTGCTGCGACTAAGGGCGGCACCTACAATGAGCAGTTCTTC
CDR3 protein: CSAATKGGTYNEQFF

J gene: TRBJ2-2
CDR3 length: 16
D gene: -
clone size: many
V gene: TRBV11-2
CDR3 DNA: TGTGCCAGCAGCTTAGAAGGGGGGGGCTACACCGGGGAGCTGTTTTTT
CDR3 protein: CASSLEGGGYTGELFF

J gene: TRBJ2-3
CDR3 length: 15
D gene: -
clone size: -
V gene: TRBV10-3
CDR3 DNA: TGTGCCATCAGTGATATCGGGGGATTCACAGATACGCAGTATTTT
CDR3 protein: CAISDIGGFTDTQYF

J gene: TRBJ2-5
CDR3 length: 12
D gene: -
clone size: -
V gene: TRBV12-3/TRBV12-4
CDR3 DNA: TGTGCCAGCAGTTTAAAGCAAGAGACCCAGTACTTC
CDR3 protein: CASSLKQETQYF

J gene: TRBJ2-3
CDR3 length: 16
D gene: -
clone size: -
V gene: TRBV2
CDR3 DNA: TGTGCCAGCAGTGATCAAGTTGGTGGGGCCTTGGGTACGCAGTATTTT
CDR3 protein: CASSDQVGGALGTQYF

J gene: TRBJ1-5
CDR3 length: 15
D gene: -
clone size: -
V gene: TRBV20-1
CDR3 DNA: TGCAGTGCTAGACAGGGAACCTATAGCAATCAGCCCCAGCATTTT
CDR3 protein: CSARQGTYSNQPQHF

J gene: TRBJ2-1
CDR3 length: 15
D gene: TRBD2
clone size: many
V gene: TRBV20-1
CDR3 DNA: TGCAGTGCCCCCCTTATGAGCGGGAGGGCCGATGAGCAGTTCTTC
CDR3 protein: CSAPLMSGRADEQFF

J gene: TRBJ2-1
CDR3 length: 13
D gene: -
clone size: -
V gene: TRBV5-6
CDR3 DNA: TGTGCCAGCAGCTTTCCATCTTTAGGTGAGCAGTTCTTC
CDR3 protein: CASSFPSLGEQFF

J gene: TRBJ1-4
CDR3 length: 14
D gene: TRBD1
clone size: many
V gene: TRBV20-1
CDR3 DNA: TGCAGTGCTGAAACAGGGGGTCTTGGGGAAAAACTGTTTTTT
CDR3 protein: CSAETGGLGEKLFF

J gene: TRBJ2-5
CDR3 length: 15
D gene: -
clone size: -
V gene: TRBV20-1
CDR3 DNA: TGCAGTGCTAGAACCCAGGTCTCGGGCGAAGAGACCCAGTACTTC
CDR3 protein: CSARTQVSGEETQYF

J gene: TRBJ2-3
CDR3 length: 19
D gene: TRBD2
clone size: many
V gene: TRBV7-2
CDR3 DNA: TGTGCCAGCAGCTTAGCCTCCTTTTCTAGCGGGGAGAGCACAGATACGCAGTATTTT
CDR3 protein: CASSLASFSSGESTDTQYF

J gene: TRBJ1-1
CDR3 length: 11
D gene: -
clone size: -
V gene: TRBV28
CDR3 DNA: TGTGCCAGCAGTTTGGCCATCGAAGCTTTCTTT
CDR3 protein: CASSLAIEAFF

J gene: TRBJ2-3
CDR3 length: 13
D gene: -
clone size: -
V gene: TRBV29-1
CDR3 DNA: TGCAGCGTTGGTGAGGGAACGGCAGATACGCAGTATTTT
CDR3 protein: CSVGEGTADTQYF

J gene: TRBJ2-5
CDR3 length: 13
D gene: TRBD1
clone size: -
V gene: TRBV7-2
CDR3 DNA: TGTGCCAGCAGCTTGGACAGGGGAGAGACCCAGTACTTC
CDR3 protein: CASSLDRGETQYF

J gene: TRBJ2-3
CDR3 length: 14
D gene: TRBD1
clone size: many
V gene: TRBV3-1
CDR3 DNA: TGTGCCAGCAGCCGCAGGGGGCAACCAGATACGCAGTATTTT
CDR3 protein: CASSRRGQPDTQYF

J gene: TRBJ2-1
CDR3 length: 16
D gene: TRBD2
clone size: -
V gene: TRBV19
CDR3 DNA: TGTGCCAGTAGTGCAACTAGCGGGAGGGGTGGCAATGAGCAGTTCTTC
CDR3 protein: CASSATSGRGGNEQFF

J gene: TRBJ2-3
CDR3 length: 15
D gene: -
clone size: many
V gene: TRBV4-3
CDR3 DNA: TGCGCCAGCAGCCACGCAGGCTTTCGGACAGATACGCAGTATTTT
CDR3 protein: CASSHAGFRTDTQYF

J gene: TRBJ1-3
CDR3 length: 14
D gene: -
clone size: -
V gene: TRBV12-3/TRBV12-4
CDR3 DNA: TGTGCCAGCAGTCCCAGGAGCTCTGGAAACACCATATATTTT
CDR3 protein: CASSPRSSGNTIYF

J gene: TRBJ2-1
CDR3 length: 16
D gene: TRBD2
clone size: few
V gene: TRBV28
CDR3 DNA: TGTGCCAGCAGTGATATACTAGCGGGAGGGGACAATGAGCAGTTCTTC
CDR3 protein: CASSDILAGGDNEQFF

J gene: TRBJ1-3
CDR3 length: 12
D gene: -
clone size: -
V gene: TRBV6-2/TRBV6-3
CDR3 DNA: TGTGCCAGCAGAAACGGGCCTACCACCATATATTTT
CDR3 protein: CASRNGPTTIYF

J gene: TRBJ2-1
CDR3 length: 14
D gene: -
clone size: -
V gene: TRBV29-1
CDR3 DNA: TGCAGCGTCGTCACGCCGGAAACCTACAATGAGCAGTTCTTC
CDR3 protein: CSVVTPETYNEQFF

J gene: TRBJ2-1
CDR3 length: 15
D gene: TRBD2
clone size: few
V gene: TRBV6-5
CDR3 DNA: TGTGCCAGCAGTTACTTGGCTAGCGGGTACAATGAGCAGTTCTTC
CDR3 protein: CASSYLASGYNEQFF